Shown below are 32 T cell receptor beta chains from a single sample sequenced in a study of human T cells and chemical hapten exposure. The time point is: patch test 2, 6 weeks after DPC sensitization. Specified treatment: therapeutic diphenylcyclopropenone sensitization with weekly scalp DPC. MiXCR, applied by TCRdb to the RACE reads, yields one record per CDR3 protein. The table includes a few hundred thousand distinct CDR3 sequences, nearly 6.5% detected once. Sequences were derived from whole blood, sampled in connection with sensitization to the hapten diphenylcyclopropenone (DPC). These receptors all stem from a woman younger than 35 with alopecia areata. Some clones in this sample may be carry-over from other donors' samples.

V and J are TRBV6-2 or TRBV6-3 and TRBJ1-5; possible D gene TRBD1, 5 bases. Germline CDR1 and CDR2: MNHEY and SVGEGT. The CDR3 is 15 amino acids. The V end lost 2 bases, the J end lost 3 bases, and 11 bases lay between the germline ends. CDR3 bases: TGTGCCAGCAGTTACGGAGGGGTTACCAATCAGCCCCAGCATTTT. This translates into CASSYGGVTNQPQHF.

This rearrangement joins TRBV7-2 to TRBJ1-1; perhaps TRBD1 as D (6 bases). Trimming stripped 2 bases from V and 0 bases from J, with 10 bases between. Germline V gene sequence: CDR1 SGHTA, CDR2 FQGNSA. The length of the CDR3 is 15 residues. CDR3 residues: CASSLFTGMNTEAFF. The CDR3 DNA reads TGTGCCAGCAGCTTATTCACAGGGATGAACACTGAAGCTTTCTTT.

The rearrangement links TRBV18 to TRBJ1-1; D is possibly TRBD1 (5 bases). Between the trimmed V and J ends, which lost 3 bases and 3 bases, there was a span of 14 bases. CDR3 length: 15 residues. Germline V gives CDR1 KGHSH, CDR2 LQKENI. The CDR3 sequence: CASSPSIGVDTEAFF. CDR3 DNA sequence: TGTGCCAGCTCACCTTCGATAGGGGTGGACACTGAAGCTTTCTTT.

The chain carries TRBV3-1 and TRBJ1-1; D perhaps matches TRBD1 (6 bases). V shed 2 bases and J shed 6 bases, with 16 bases lying between them. Germline CDR1 LGHDT, CDR2 YNNKEL (reference sequence). This CDR3 spans 15 amino acids. The CDR3 nucleotides read TGTGCCAGCAGCCAATCCTCCTGGCAGGGGCCTGAAGCTTTCTTT. Residues: CASSQSSWQGPEAFF.

The rearrangement links TRBV18 to TRBJ2-3, with a possible D match to TRBD2 (5 bases). This CDR3 region has 16 residues. CDR1 is KGHSH, CDR2 LQKENI, per germline. The ends were cut back, 3 bases at V and 2 bases at J, with 15 bases in the middle. The CDR3 DNA is TGTGCCAGCTCACCTCAGTGGGAGCTGGACACAGATACGCAGTATTTT. It codes for CASSPQWELDTDTQYF.

The sample holds a few counts of this clonotype. The chain recombines TRBV2 with TRBJ2-7; no definite D call. V lost 8 bases to trimming and J lost 4 bases, with 18 bases between them. CDR3 length: 14 amino acids. In germline, CDR1 is SNHLY, CDR2 FYNNEI. CDR3 loop: CASGTPFRSYEQYF. The CDR3 DNA is TGTGCCAGCGGAACCCCGTTTCGATCTTACGAGCAGTACTTC.

This clonotype occurred many times. This chain uses TRBV12-3 or TRBV12-4 with TRBJ2-3; D remains ambiguous. The CDR3 loop spans 14 amino acids. V was shortened by 6 bases and J by 0 bases, with 10 bases between the two germline ends. This CDR3 is CASSRRPSTDTQYF. CDR3 in DNA: TGTGCCAGCAGCAGACGCCCTAGCACAGATACGCAGTATTTT.

This clonotype came up many times. V gene TRBV20-1 combines with J gene TRBJ1-1; a weak D match, TRBD1 (5 bases). Germline V gives CDR1 DFQATT, CDR2 SNEGSKA (reference sequence). This CDR3 has 15 amino acids. V was clipped by 0 bases and J by 4 bases, with 15 bases between them. DNA of the CDR3: TGCAGTGCTAGAGAGGCAGGGTCGGAGGGCACTGAAGCTTTCTTT. Translation: CSAREAGSEGTEAFF.

This clonotype was detected many times. In nucleotides, the CDR3 is TGCGCCAGCAGCCAAGAGAGCGAGAGAGGAGAGACCCAGTACTTC. It translates to CASSQESERGETQYF. The chain has TRBV4-3 and TRBJ2-5; D remains unclear. This CDR3 region has 15 residues. V dropped 0 bases and J dropped 4 bases, with 12 bases sitting between them. The germline CDR1 and CDR2 sequences are LGHNA and YSLEER.

The V gene is TRBV20-1, the J gene TRBJ2-3; no definite D call. V lost 0 bases, J lost 2 bases, and 24 bases lay in between. Germline V CDR1 and CDR2: DFQATT, SNEGSKA (reference sequence). The CDR3 spans 19 residues. CDR3 in DNA: TGCAGTGCTAGAGATCCACTCCGGACCCTCCATCGCCTCACAGATACGCAGTATTTT. Translating gives CSARDPLRTLHRLTDTQYF.

To note about this clonotype: A read error is likely here: a far larger clone is one base away. The rearrangement links TRBV7-8 to TRBJ2-6; unclear D gene. The CDR3 is 14 residues long. The germline gives CDR1 SGHVS, CDR2 FQNEAQ. In DNA, the CDR3 is TGTGTCAGCAGCTTGGTCTCTGGGGCCAACGTCCTGACTTTC. It translates to CVSSLVSGANVLTF.

Only a few counts were recorded for this clonotype. The chain employs TRBV5-4 and TRBJ1-2; a possible D gene is TRBD1 (5 bases). The CDR3 sequence is 14 residues long. Trimming cost V 0 bases and J 4 bases, with 10 bases left between them. Germline loops: CDR1 SGHNT, CDR2 YYREEE (reference sequence). CDR3 nucleotides: TGTGCCAGCAGCTTGGAAAGGGGCGGCTATGGCTACACCTTC. Translation gives CASSLERGGYGYTF.

The CDR3 nucleotides read TGTGCCAGCAGTGAAGCAGGGGAGTTGAACAGTGAGCAGTTCTTC. This sequence encodes CASSEAGELNSEQFF. V usage is TRBV2 and J usage is TRBJ2-1, with D perhaps TRBD1 or TRBD2 (5 bases each). Trimming cost V 0 bases and J 9 bases, with 15 bases left between them. This CDR3 has 15 residues. CDR1 and CDR2 from the germline V gene are SNHLY and FYNNEI.

The V gene is TRBV7-2, the J gene TRBJ1-3; 8 bases are shared with TRBD1. V lost 4 bases, J lost 7 bases, and 9 bases stayed unmatched. The CDR3 extends over 15 amino acids. Germline V gene data show CDR1 as SGHTA and CDR2 as FQGNSA. As DNA, the CDR3 is TGTGCCAGCAGCTCATGGACAGGGAGGGTGAACACCATATATTTT. The encoded protein is CASSSWTGRVNTIYF. The full variable domain, completed using reference TRBV7-2 and TRBJ1-3, is GAGVSQSPSNKVTEKGKDVELRCDPISGHTALYWYRQSLGQGLEFLIYFQGNSAPDKSGLPSDRFSAERTGGSVSTLTIQRTQQEDSAVYLCASSSWTGRVNTIYFGEGSWLTVV.

This clonotype appeared many times. The gene calls are TRBV6-2 or TRBV6-3 and TRBJ1-1; TRBD1 agrees at 8 bases. This CDR3 has 15 residues. Germline CDR1 is MNHEY and CDR2 is SVGEGT. V lost 5 bases to trimming and J lost 7 bases; unmatched junction nucleotides: 12. Written as DNA, the CDR3 is TGTGCCAGCAGTCACCCGACAGGGGCCGTACTTGAAGCTTTCTTT. Amino acids: CASSHPTGAVLEAFF.

A few counts support this clonotype. The chain joins TRBV7-9 to TRBJ1-6, with 8 bases aligning to TRBD1. V lost 5 bases and J lost 10; bases outside the gene matches: 4. CDR3 length: 13 amino acids. Germline-derived CDR1 and CDR2 are SEHNR and FQNEAQ (reference sequence). This CDR3 is CASSRTGNSPLHF. DNA for the CDR3: TGTGCCAGCAGCCGGACAGGGAACTCACCCCTCCACTTT.

This clonotype was detected a few times. The chain links TRBV2 to TRBJ2-2, with D tentatively TRBD2 (6 bases). This CDR3 is built from 14 residues. CDR1 and CDR2 (germline): SNHLY, FYNNEI. V lost 8 bases to trimming and J lost 5 bases, with 15 bases between them. As DNA, the CDR3 is TGTGCCAGCGAAGTTGGGGGAGGTACCGGGGAGCTGTTTTTT. It codes for CASEVGGGTGELFF.

This clonotype was observed at least ten times. This chain joins TRBV27 and TRBJ2-1, with TRBD1 matching 9 bases. This CDR3 region has 16 residues. The junction had 9 bases not matched to a gene; V was cut back by 5 bases and J by 4 bases. Germline CDR1 and CDR2: MNHEY and SMNVEV (reference sequence). The CDR3 sequence: CASSPFAGTGYNEQFF. The CDR3 DNA is TGTGCCAGCAGTCCGTTCGCCGGGACAGGGTACAATGAGCAGTTCTTC.

Only one count was recorded for this clonotype. One end of the junction does not line up with germline, which may come from a read error. The rearrangement links TRBV12-3 or TRBV12-4 to TRBJ1-6; D ambiguous. The CDR3 covers 15 residues. The CDR3 bases are TGTGCCAGCAGTTTGGGAGGGTCCAATTCTTCACCCCCCCACTTT. Translation gives CASSLGGSNSSPPHF.

The chain joins TRBV29-1 to TRBJ2-3; TRBD2 matches 8 bases. The CDR3 runs 16 residues. Looked up from germline, CDR1 is SQVTM and CDR2 is ANQGSEA. The junction had 7 bases not matched to a gene; V was cut back by 0 bases and J by 2 bases. This CDR3 is CSVEDGRGENTDTQYF. The DNA of the CDR3 is TGCAGCGTTGAAGATGGGCGGGGGGAAAACACAGATACGCAGTATTTT.

This clonotype occurred a few times. The chain links TRBV4-3 to TRBJ2-2; D may match TRBD1 or TRBD2 (5 bases each). V lost 1 base to trimming and J lost 1 base, with 10 bases between them. The CDR3 length is 16 residues. Germline CDR1 LGHNA, CDR2 YSLEER. CDR3: CASSQVSGLNTGELFF. The CDR3, as DNA: TGCGCCAGCAGCCAAGTATCGGGGCTGAACACCGGGGAGCTGTTTTTT.

This sequence joins TRBV20-1 and TRBJ2-7; D is possibly TRBD2 (7 bases). CDR3 length: 15 amino acids. Germline values: CDR1 DFQATT, CDR2 SNEGSKA (reference sequence). V was clipped by 5 bases and J by 2 bases, with 19 bases between them. CDR3 in DNA: TGCAGTGCTCAACGAGGGGGGGGCCTAACCTACGAGCAGTACTTC. This sequence encodes CSAQRGGGLTYEQYF.

The chain joins TRBV6-5 to TRBJ1-2; unclear D gene. Germline V gene data show CDR1 as MNHEY and CDR2 as SVGAGI. Trimming pared 8 bases from V and 1 base from J, leaving 8 bases between. The CDR3 runs to 12 residues. This CDR3 reads CASVGGNYGYTF. In nucleotides, the CDR3 is TGTGCCAGCGTCGGTGGTAACTATGGCTACACCTTC.

The chain couples TRBV21-1 to TRBJ1-3. TRBV21-1 is designated a pseudogene. The CDR3 runs 13 residues. DNA for the CDR3: TGTGCCAGCAGCAACGCAGGAGGAAACACCATATATTTT. This codes for CASSNAGGNTIYF.

The CDR3 sequence: CASSVDRSNTEAFF. The CDR3 bases are TGCGCCAGCAGCGTGGACAGATCGAACACTGAAGCTTTCTTT. This chain joins TRBV5-1 and TRBJ1-1; a possible D gene is TRBD1 (6 bases). Germline CDR1 SGHRS, CDR2 YFSETQ. V was clipped by 4 bases and J by 1 base, with 11 bases between them. The CDR3 contains 14 residues.

The CDR3 loop reads CASTQGYRYTEAFF. The CDR3 DNA follows: TGTGCCAGCACCCAGGGGTACAGATACACTGAAGCTTTCTTT. This chain connects TRBV6-5 to TRBJ1-1, with a tentative D call TRBD1 (6 bases). Deletions cut 7 bases from V and 3 bases from J, with 15 bases between. The germline V gene has CDR1 MNHEY and CDR2 SVGAGI. CDR3 length: 14 residues.

V is TRBV28 and J is TRBJ2-5; TRBD1 matches 11 bases. This CDR3 spans 15 amino acids. V trimming: 4 bases; J trimming: 2 bases; junction bases outside the gene matches: 3. CDR1 MDHEN and CDR2 SYDVKM come from the germline V gene. The CDR3 sequence: CASSWGDRGQETQYF. DNA for the CDR3: TGTGCCAGCAGTTGGGGGGACAGGGGGCAAGAGACCCAGTACTTC.

At least ten counts were recorded for this clonotype. V and J are TRBV5-1 and TRBJ1-2, with D hard to call. Germline-derived CDR1 and CDR2 are SGHRS and YFSETQ. This CDR3 comprises 13 residues. The germline V and J ends were trimmed by 0 bases and 4 bases, with 7 bases remaining between them. The CDR3 sequence is CASSLAGSYGYTF. For the CDR3, the DNA is TGCGCCAGCAGCTTGGCGGGGAGCTATGGCTACACCTTC.

The CDR3 DNA sequence: TGCGCCAGCAGCCAAATGGACCAAGAGACCCAGTACTTC. Protein: CASSQMDQETQYF. V gene TRBV4-3 combines with J gene TRBJ2-5; D is unresolved. V was trimmed by 2 bases and J by 0 bases, leaving 4 bases between them. This CDR3 has 13 residues. Germline CDR1 is LGHNA and CDR2 is YSLEER.

The J gene is TRBJ1-1, the V gene TRBV28, with D tentatively TRBD1 (6 bases). V was cut by 6 bases and J by 8 bases, with 13 bases left in between. Germline lookup yields CDR1 MDHEN and CDR2 SYDVKM. This CDR3 is 12 amino acids long. In DNA form, the CDR3 reads TGTGCCAGCAGCCTGGGTGACAGGGAAGCTTTCTTT. Residues: CASSLGDREAFF.

This clonotype was seen at least ten times. V is TRBV6-5 and J is TRBJ1-1, with D tentatively TRBD1 (5 bases). Trimming shortened V by 0 bases and J by 6 bases, and 17 bases separated the two germline ends. Germline V gene sequence: CDR1 MNHEY, CDR2 SVGAGI. The CDR3 runs 16 residues. CDR3 nucleotide sequence: TGTGCCAGCAGTTACTCGAGGGCAGGGTGGAGACCTGAAGCTTTCTTT. It translates to CASSYSRAGWRPEAFF.

This clonotype was observed a few times. V usage is TRBV10-3 and J usage is TRBJ2-2, with D perhaps matching TRBD1 (5 bases). The CDR3 sequence is 15 residues long. Germline V gene data show CDR1 as ENHRY and CDR2 as SYGVKD. V was shortened by 0 bases and J by 5 bases, with 10 bases between the two germline ends. This CDR3 reads CAISESGPGTGELFF. DNA for the CDR3: TGTGCCATCAGTGAGTCGGGGCCCGGTACCGGGGAGCTGTTTTTT.